This TCR beta chain originates from a study of blood T cell repertoires in COVID-19 (dated by TCRdb to about 2020). The study in broad terms: The collaborator samples originated in the United States, Italy and Spain and spanned the acute and convalescent phases of COVID-19. The prospective study material was composed of cDNA or gDNA derived from T cells, B-cell-depleted T cells, or PBMCs. Subjects who had been exposed to COVID-19, were actively infected with it, or had recovered from it provided the deeply sampled blood TCRbeta repertoires that made up the dataset. A freely available public database, intended as a resource for researchers studying the immune response to SARS-CoV-2, is where the repertoires were released. Samples were obtained from the ongoing ImmuneRACE study (first 160 participants) and from over 1,000 subjects provided by 6 global collaborators. Sample metadata almost always included a de-identified subject ID, COVID-19 status, age in years and sex. Where available, HLA class I and class II types were taken from metadata supplied by the sample provider and were not determined by assay-based typing.

Collaborating institutions collected whole blood in K2EDTA tubes following their own protocols. Collaborator samples were shipped for TCRbeta analysis as frozen whole blood, isolated PBMCs, or DNA extracted from either sample type. The germline V gene (reference sequence) provides CDR1 LNHDA and CDR2 SQIVND. Between the V and J ends, shortened by 6 bases and 1 base respectively, the junction contains 14 bases. There are 15 amino acids in the CDR3, from cysteine to phenylalanine inclusive. Only CDR3 DNA is held: 45 bases, read in frame from base 1. A remark on this clone: Its antigen has not been determined. No clone much larger than this one lies a single base away; base qualities are absent.

TCRbeta CDR3 regions were amplified from genomic DNA using the immunoSEQ Assay, a bias-controlled multiplex PCR. Concerning the study's data processing: Nucleated cell counts per sample were estimated from amplification of reference gene primers within the assay. Sequence reads were collapsed and filtered to measure the absolute abundance of every unique TCRbeta CDR3 rearrangement. For each sample, productive Simpson clonality was calculated as the square root of Simpson's diversity index across productive rearrangements. Imported from immuneACCESS, the table was reduced by TCRdb to in-frame sequences with V and J called. These copies leave out some clones; in studies compared against another copy, an unresolved V gene accounts for under half, and the cause of the remainder is not known. The V and J calls and clone size come from that table; D and trimming were worked out from the DNA. For this sample the table gives about 84,000 clones, of which 83% were detected only once. The top ten clonotypes cover about 29% of the sample.

Overall study results and their limits: How much clinical and demographic metadata was included differed by source and by participant, and the metadata was provided uncurated.

The sequence came from a woman at least 80 years old with acute or convalescent COVID-19. Recombination joined TRBV19 with TRBJ2-3, and possibly TRBD1, on 7 matching bases. Sequenced material: peripheral blood. This receptor carries the CDR3 CASRPGGSGTDTQYF. The DNA sequence reads TGTGCCAGTAGGCCAGGGGGGAGCGGCACAGATACGCAGTATTTT.